Below, 9 T cell receptor beta chains from the same sample are listed, as sequenced in a study of CD8+ T cells in alopecia areata. Investigators isolated RNA and reverse transcribed it into cDNA to act as the sequencing template. Profiling relied on immunoSEQ multiplex PCR, and the TCRdb table lists in-frame clones only, not all of them. The table lists approximately 200,000 clones, 55% to 70% of them singletons. The sample's treatment: oral pan-JAK inhibitor, 5-10 mg twice daily. This specimen consisted of CD4+ T cells sorted from blood, obtained at week 4, from a patient treated with tofacitinib. The origin of the receptors is a human donor with alopecia areata.

This clone was detected only once. The gene calls are TRBV4-1 and TRBJ2-7; TRBD2 matches 8 bases. Looked up from germline, CDR1 is MGHRA and CDR2 is YSYEKL. V lost 1 base and J lost 4; bases outside the gene matches: 6. The CDR3 covers 15 residues. CDR3 region: CASSQGWLAGYEQYF. In DNA form, the CDR3 reads TGCGCCAGCAGCCAAGGGTGGCTAGCGGGTTACGAGCAGTACTTC.

V is TRBV29-1 and J is TRBJ1-1, with 9 bases lining up with TRBD1. The CDR3 runs to 13 residues. Looked up from germline, CDR1 is SQVTM and CDR2 is ANQGSEA. V was pared by 7 bases and J by 3 bases, with 6 bases of the junction left unmatched. For the CDR3, the DNA is TGCAGCGCTGGGACAGGGCTGGACACTGAAGCTTTCTTT. Protein: CSAGTGLDTEAFF.

The count of this clone is one. CDR3 in amino acids: CASSLGIGETQYF. CDR3 sequence (DNA): TGTGCCAGCAGCTTAGGTATCGGGGAGACCCAGTACTTC. The chain employs TRBV7-9 and TRBJ2-5; D is unclear. V dropped 1 base and J dropped 5 bases, with 8 bases sitting between them. CDR1 and CDR2 from the germline V gene are SEHNR and FQNEAQ (reference sequence). CDR3 length: 13 amino acids. The complete variable domain, with remaining parts taken from reference TRBV7-9 and TRBJ2-5, reads DTGVSQNPRHKITKRGQNVTFRCDPISEHNRLYWYRQTLGQGPEFLTYFQNEAQLEKSRLLSDRFSAERPKGSFSTLEIQRTEQGDSAMYLCASSLGIGETQYFGPGTRLLVL.

J is TRBJ2-6 and V is TRBV29-1; D ambiguous. Trimming took off 6 bases at V and 0 bases at J, with 9 bases between the two ends. Germline V lookup: CDR1 SQVTM, CDR2 ANQGSEA. The CDR3 length is 14 residues. CDR3 sequence: CSVDYSSGANVLTF. For the CDR3, the DNA is TGCAGCGTGGATTACAGCTCTGGGGCCAACGTCCTGACTTTC. Full variable domain (rest looked up from reference TRBV29-1 and TRBJ2-6): SAVISQKPSRDICQRGTSLTIQCQVDSQVTMMFWYRQQPGQSLTLIATANQGSEATYESGFVIDKFPISRPNLTFSTLTVSNMSPEDSSIYLCSVDYSSGANVLTFGAGSRLTVL.

The chain employs TRBV5-1 and TRBJ2-5; 9 nucleotides line up with TRBD1. CDR1 and CDR2 from the germline V gene are SGHRS and YFSETQ. V trimming: 0 bases; J trimming: 4 bases; junction bases outside the gene matches: 10. This CDR3 is built from 17 residues. CDR3 bases: TGCGCCAGCAGCTTGGACCCCGGGACAGGGAGAGGAGAGACCCAGTACTTC. It is translated as CASSLDPGTGRGETQYF. The full variable domain, rest sourced from reference TRBV5-1 and TRBJ2-5, is KAGVTQTPRYLIKTRGQQVTLSCSPISGHRSVSWYQQTPGQGLQFLFEYFSETQRNKGNFPGRFSGRQFSNSRSEMNVSTLELGDSALYLCASSLDPGTGRGETQYFGPGTRLLVL.

The CDR3 spells CAWSVGDENSPLHF. The DNA of the CDR3 is TGTGCCTGGAGTGTAGGGGACGAGAATTCACCCCTCCACTTT. This rearrangement joins TRBV30 to TRBJ1-6; D possibly corresponds to TRBD1 (5 bases). Deletions cut 0 bases from V and 7 bases from J, with 10 bases between. Germline V gene lookup returns CDR1 GTSNPN and CDR2 SVGIG (reference sequence). The CDR3 is 14 residues long. The entire variable domain, with the rest obtained from reference TRBV30 and TRBJ1-6, is as follows: SQTIHQWPATLVQPVGSPLSLECTVEGTSNPNLYWYRQAAGRGLQLLFYSVGIGQISSEVPQNLSASRPQDRQFILSSKKLLLSDSGFYLCAWSVGDENSPLHFGNGTRLTVT.

The chain employs TRBV29-1 and TRBJ2-3, with TRBD2 matching 7 bases. Germline CDR1 and CDR2: SQVTM and ANQGSEA. The CDR3 totals 14 residues. V lost 6 bases to trimming and J lost 1 base; unmatched junction nucleotides: 7. The CDR3 protein is CSVEGLAGTDTQYF. The CDR3 region has the DNA TGCAGCGTGGAGGGGCTAGCGGGCACAGATACGCAGTATTTT.

The chain employs TRBV6-5 and TRBJ2-3, with D possibly matching TRBD2 (7 bases). CDR1 is MNHEY and CDR2 is SVGAGI in the germline V gene. The CDR3 sequence is 16 residues long. Trimming left V 4 bases short and J 1 base short, with 15 bases between. The CDR3 nucleotides read TGTGCCAGCAGTTCGGAGGGGGGGCTGGGCACAGATACGCAGTATTTT. Translation: CASSSEGGLGTDTQYF.

The chain couples TRBV14 to TRBJ2-3; 7 positions match TRBD2. The V gene end was trimmed by 7 bases and the J gene end by 5 bases; junction bases not matched to a gene: 15. Germline CDR1 and CDR2: SGHDN and FVKESK. This CDR3 is built from 16 residues. In DNA form, the CDR3 reads TGTGCCAGCAACTCTGGAATCCTAGCGGTTCGAGATACGCAGTATTTT. Its protein is CASNSGILAVRDTQYF.